Listed below are T cell receptor beta chains from one sample, sequenced in a study of blood T cells in healthy people across ages. TCRdb passed the 5' RACE reads through MiXCR, listing each CDR3 protein once. This table has over a million distinct CDR3 sequences, around two fifths appearing once. The material sequenced was blood. These receptor sequences come from a woman aged 18-30 years in good health. Each CDR3 is given without its conserved first and last residue.

j_gene,v_gene,CDR3aa
TRBJ2-1,TRBV10-3,AISVPSGRAERNEQF
TRBJ1-4,TRBV15,ATSRGGTTNEKLF
TRBJ2-7,TRBV20-1,SARAQGKRISYEQY
TRBJ2-3,TRBV20-1,SASRETGRADTQY
TRBJ2-7,TRBV10-3,AISEFPRRKQY
TRBJ2-6,TRBV4-1,ASSQLGSGANVLT
TRBJ1-1,TRBV25-1,ASSESAWGHQNTEAF
TRBJ2-5,TRBV5-6,ASSLLLLEETQY
TRBJ1-5,TRBV20-1,SAPGGANQPQH
TRBJ2-1,TRBV5-1,ASSLVAAISYNEQF
TRBJ1-2,TRBV6-5,ASRSRGDGYT
TRBJ2-1,TRBV7-2,ASSYTSSSYSEQF
TRBJ1-2,TRBV7-2,ASSLQRVGYT
TRBJ2-5,TRBV6-2/TRBV6-3,ASSPILETQY
TRBJ2-3,TRBV11-2,ASDLDFSTDTQY
TRBJ1-5,TRBV4-2,ASSQGGLQPQH
TRBJ1-2,TRBV28,ASRFGDYGYT
TRBJ1-1,TRBV25-1,ASSEFGDREAF
TRBJ1-1,TRBV29-1,SVAGASNTEAF
TRBJ2-2,TRBV6-1,ASSEDGEANTGELF
NA,TRBV7-9,ASSSSRNEQY
NA,TRBV7-9,ASSLSGIIGAEQY
TRBJ2-7,TRBV29-1,SVAPSGRTSYEQY
TRBJ1-1,TRBV6-6,ASRDDRRNTEAF
TRBJ2-1,TRBV6-5,ASRAGLGVLNEQF
TRBJ1-2,TRBV30,AWSLGANYGYT
TRBJ1-1,TRBV30,AWRGGMYTEAF
TRBJ1-2,TRBV7-2,ASSLAPEGYGYT
TRBJ2-1,TRBV20-1,SAGGGALNEQF
TRBJ1-2,TRBV10-3,AITTGRVGGYT
TRBJ2-3,TRBV5-6,ASSSSGGAGRDTQY
TRBJ2-3,TRBV12-3/TRBV12-4,ASSLRLAGNTQY
TRBJ2-7,TRBV28,ASFGRRDNYEQY
TRBJ2-7,TRBV3-1,ASSQDGSNNEQY
TRBJ1-1,TRBV29-1,SVVNRGLIHTEAF
TRBJ2-5,TRBV20-1,SARDTDDREGLGQY
TRBJ1-4,TRBV6-5,ASKFGRGPNEKLF
TRBJ2-4,TRBV21-1,ASSGSGTSTIAKNIQY
TRBJ2-4,TRBV7-9,ASSSRLGSRDKNIQY
TRBJ1-1,TRBV6-5,AAVGGAYTEAF
TRBJ2-2,TRBV29-1,SVEAGVHTGELF
TRBJ1-4,TRBV20-1,SARGDPNEKLF
TRBJ2-1,TRBV21-1,ASSDSPESPF
TRBJ2-7,TRBV3-1,ASSQAVAGEQY
TRBJ2-1,TRBV20-1,SARSLAGGPFQF
TRBJ2-3,TRBV24-1,ATSEGVMAGGDTQY
TRBJ2-1,TRBV29-1,SVRLAGTQF
TRBJ1-6,TRBV7-2,ASRQGGSYNSPLH
TRBJ2-5,TRBV28,ASSRIAGKETQY
TRBJ2-1,TRBV5-1,ASSKTGERYDEQF
TRBJ2-5,TRBV20-1,SAPRLAGEFQETQY
TRBJ2-5,TRBV12-5,ASGLGQGGQETQY
TRBJ2-7,TRBV10-3,AISDPDRGDEQY
TRBJ2-1,TRBV29-1,SVSRGTGGIGEQF
TRBJ2-5,TRBV6-1,ASAGPSTPQSQETQY